Presented here are 3 T cell receptor beta chains from one specimen sequenced in a study of blood T cell repertoires in COVID-19 (dated by TCRdb to about 2020). Library prep was done by the immunoSEQ multiplex PCR assay. TCRdb provides this immuneACCESS table in a form limited to in-frame rearrangements. Some clones are lacking; in checked studies, under half of them reflect an unresolved V gene, and why the rest are absent is not known. Recorded for this sample are under 100,000 clones; 82% of them occurred a single time. The ten largest clones capture 10% of the sample. Sequences were obtained from peripheral blood. Receptors were obtained from a man aged 55-75 years with acute or convalescent COVID-19.

This clone was seen a few times. The CDR3 DNA reads as TGCGCCAGCAGCCGTTCGTCCGGGACTAGCGGGAGAAATGAGCAGTTCTTC. Amino acid sequence: CASSRSSGTSGRNEQFF. The chain employs TRBV5-1 and TRBJ2-1; 14 positions match TRBD2. The CDR3 covers 17 residues. CDR1 and CDR2 from the germline V gene are SGHRS and YFSETQ. The V and J ends lost 4 bases and 7 bases, in that order; junction bases with no gene match: 10.

This chain uses TRBV19 with TRBJ2-4; TRBD1 is a possible D gene (6 bases). Trimming stripped 5 bases from V and 0 bases from J, with 8 bases between. The CDR3 length is 14 residues. Germline lookup yields CDR1 LNHDA and CDR2 SQIVND (reference sequence). Here the CDR3 reads CASSPGVAKNIQYF. For the CDR3, the DNA is TGTGCCAGTAGTCCAGGGGTAGCCAAAAACATTCAGTACTTC.

A single count supports this clone. The chain employs TRBV5-1 and TRBJ2-3; 8 bases line up with TRBD1. This CDR3 has 15 amino acids. V was pared by 1 base and J by 9 bases, with 10 bases of the junction left unmatched. In germline, CDR1 is SGHRS, CDR2 YFSETQ. DNA of the CDR3: TGCGCCAGCAGCTTGCCGGACAGGGATGCTGGGACGCAGTATTTT. It is translated as CASSLPDRDAGTQYF.